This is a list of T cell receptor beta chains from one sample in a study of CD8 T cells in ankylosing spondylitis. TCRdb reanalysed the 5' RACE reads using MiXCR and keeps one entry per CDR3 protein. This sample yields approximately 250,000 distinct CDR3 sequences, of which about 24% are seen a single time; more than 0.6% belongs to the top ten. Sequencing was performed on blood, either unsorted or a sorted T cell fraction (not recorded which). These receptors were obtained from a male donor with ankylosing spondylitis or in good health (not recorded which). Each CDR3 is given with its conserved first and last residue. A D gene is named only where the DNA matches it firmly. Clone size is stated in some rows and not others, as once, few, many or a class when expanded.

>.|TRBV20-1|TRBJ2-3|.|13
CSATLASTDTQYF
TGCAGTGCTACCCTTGCTTCCACAGATACGCAGTATTTT
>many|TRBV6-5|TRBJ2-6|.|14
CASSYEPGANVLTF
TGTGCCAGCAGTTACGAGCCTGGGGCCAACGTCCTGACTTTC
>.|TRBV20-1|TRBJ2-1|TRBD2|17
CSARLAGGQIPYNEQFF
TGCAGTGCTAGATTAGCGGGGGGACAAATTCCCTACAATGAGCAGTTCTTC
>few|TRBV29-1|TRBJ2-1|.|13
CSVARGHYNEQFF
TGCAGCGTAGCTAGGGGACACTACAATGAGCAGTTCTTC
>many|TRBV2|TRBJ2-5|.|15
CASSEFRGGLETQYF
TGTGCCAGCAGTGAATTTCGAGGGGGTTTAGAGACCCAGTACTTC
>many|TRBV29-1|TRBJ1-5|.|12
CSAVVGNQPQHF
TGCAGCGCAGTGGTAGGGAACCAGCCCCAGCATTTT
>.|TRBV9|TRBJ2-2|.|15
CASSVGGRITGELFF
TGTGCCAGCAGCGTAGGGGGAAGGATCACCGGGGAGCTGTTTTTT
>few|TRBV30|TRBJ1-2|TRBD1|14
CAWSGDRGNYGYTF
TGTGCCTGGAGCGGTGACAGGGGGAACTATGGCTACACCTTC
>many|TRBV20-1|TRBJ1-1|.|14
CSAGGQLMNTEAFF
TGCAGTGCTGGAGGACAGCTTATGAACACTGAAGCTTTCTTT
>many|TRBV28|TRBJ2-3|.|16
CASSPDAGKRADTQYF
TGTGCCAGCAGTCCGGATGCCGGAAAAAGGGCAGATACGCAGTATTTT
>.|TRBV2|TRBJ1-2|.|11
CASRGGRSYTF
TGTGCCAGCAGAGGGGGAAGGAGCTACACCTTC
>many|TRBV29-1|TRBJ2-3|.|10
CSEQTDTQYF
TGCAGCGAACAGACAGATACGCAGTATTTT
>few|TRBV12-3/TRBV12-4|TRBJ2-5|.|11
CASSEKETQYF
TGTGCCAGCAGCGAGAAAGAGACCCAGTACTTC
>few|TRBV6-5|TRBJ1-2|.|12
CASSQTGYGYTF
TGTGCCAGCAGTCAGACGGGGTATGGCTACACCTTC
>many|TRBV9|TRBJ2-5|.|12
CASSVVEETQYF
TGTGCCAGCAGCGTAGTAGAAGAGACCCAGTACTTC
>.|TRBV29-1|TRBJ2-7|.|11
CSVERWGEQYF
TGCAGCGTTGAGCGATGGGGGGAGCAGTACTTC
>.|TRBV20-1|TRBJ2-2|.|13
CSATRQRAGELFF
TGCAGTGCTACCCGACAGAGGGCCGGGGAGCTGTTTTTT
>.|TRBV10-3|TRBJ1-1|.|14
CAIRGGHLNTEAFF
TGTGCCATCAGAGGTGGACACTTGAACACTGAAGCTTTCTTT
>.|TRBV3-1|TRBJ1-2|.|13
CASSQSRLSGYTF
TGTGCCAGCAGCCAAAGCCGGCTAAGCGGCTACACCTTC
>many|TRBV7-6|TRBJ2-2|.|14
CASSLIGPPSELFF
TGTGCCAGCAGCTTAATCGGCCCGCCCTCTGAGCTGTTTTTT
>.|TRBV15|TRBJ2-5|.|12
CATSFTEETQYF
TGTGCCACCAGCTTTACGGAAGAGACCCAGTACTTC
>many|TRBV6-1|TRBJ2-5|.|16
CASSEMVVRALETQYF
TGTGCCAGCAGTGAAATGGTCGTTAGAGCGTTGGAGACCCAGTACTTC
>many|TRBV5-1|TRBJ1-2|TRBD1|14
CASSVQGGNYGYTF
TGCGCCAGCAGCGTGCAGGGGGGGAACTATGGCTACACCTTC
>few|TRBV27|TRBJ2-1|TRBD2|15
CASSYPQAGGNEQFF
TGTGCCAGCAGTTACCCCCAAGCGGGGGGTAATGAGCAGTTCTTC
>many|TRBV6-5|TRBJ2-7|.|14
CASSSPQSSYEQYF
TGTGCCAGCAGTTCTCCTCAAAGCTCCTACGAGCAGTACTTC
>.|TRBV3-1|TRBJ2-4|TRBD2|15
CASSQGGLAVNIQYF
TGTGCCAGCAGCCAAGGGGGACTAGCGGTAAACATTCAGTACTTC
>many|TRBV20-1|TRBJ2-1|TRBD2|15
CSAETSGVSYNEQFF
TGCAGTGCAGAGACTAGCGGAGTATCCTACAATGAGCAGTTCTTC
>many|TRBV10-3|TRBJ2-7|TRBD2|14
CAISPSGGTYEQYF
TGTGCCATCAGTCCTAGCGGGGGGACCTACGAGCAGTACTTC
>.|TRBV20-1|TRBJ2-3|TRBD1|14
CSARKGQRTDTQYF
TGCAGTGCTAGAAAGGGACAGCGCACAGATACGCAGTATTTT
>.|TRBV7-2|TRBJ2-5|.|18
CASSLAGTWDSSQETQYF
TGTGCCAGCAGCTTAGCTGGGACTTGGGACAGCTCTCAAGAGACCCAGTACTTC
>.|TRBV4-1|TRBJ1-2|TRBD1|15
CASSQGTGELFGYTF
TGCGCCAGCAGCCAAGGGACAGGCGAGCTATTTGGCTACACCTTC